One and the same sample provided the 3 T cell receptor beta chains below, sequenced in a study of blood T cell repertoires in COVID-19. Assay: immunoSEQ multiplex PCR; the TCRdb copy retains only in-frame clones and omits some. The table includes about 220,000 clones, around 84% detected once. The sample was peripheral blood. The receptors were gathered from a human donor in a cohort sampled during active COVID-19.

The chain is built from TRBV18 and TRBJ1-3; unclear D gene. Germline lookup yields CDR1 KGHSH and CDR2 LQKENI. Trimming stripped 3 bases from V and 0 bases from J, with 12 bases between. This CDR3 region has 16 residues. CDR3 in amino acids: CASSPHAVSSGNTIYF. In DNA, the CDR3 is TGTGCCAGCTCACCTCATGCAGTCAGCTCTGGAAACACCATATATTTT.

This chain connects TRBV29-1 to TRBJ2-3; a possible D gene is TRBD1 (5 bases). CDR1 SQVTM and CDR2 ANQGSEA come from the germline V gene. Trimming cost V 2 bases and J 4 bases, with 16 bases left between them. CDR3 size: 15 residues. CDR3 DNA: TGCAGCGTTGAAAACCAGGGATCCCACGCAGATACGCAGTATTTT. This codes for CSVENQGSHADTQYF.

The gene calls are TRBV7-8 and TRBJ1-6; 7 nucleotides agree with TRBD1. Per the germline V gene, CDR1 is SGHVS and CDR2 is FQNEAQ. Trimming took 6 bases from V and 8 from J; bases not matched to a gene: 10. This CDR3 region has 15 residues. The CDR3 reads CASRPEGAPDSPLHF. CDR3 DNA: TGTGCCAGCAGGCCAGAGGGGGCGCCGGATTCACCCCTCCACTTT.